One and the same sample provided the 3 T cell receptor beta chains below, sequenced in a study of blood T cell repertoires in COVID-19. Using immunoSEQ multiplex PCR, the repertoire was profiled, and TCRdb retains in-frame clones only, with some absent. The table records more than 250,000 clones, about nine tenths of them present only once. Sequenced sample: peripheral blood. The receptors come from a young woman with COVID-19, enrolled during active disease.

The rearrangement joins TRBV4-1 to TRBJ2-1; D not resolved. From germline, CDR1 is MGHRA and CDR2 YSYEKL. The V end was cut by 1 base, the J end by 8 bases, with 12 bases between. The CDR3 has 14 amino acids. The CDR3 DNA sequence: TGCGCCAGCAGCCAAGTGGGCGCCCAGGATGAGCAGTTCTTC. Translation: CASSQVGAQDEQFF.

This clone was detected once. J is TRBJ1-3 and V is TRBV9; possible D gene TRBD1, 6 bases. Germline CDR1 and CDR2: SGDLS and YYNGEE. Trimming shortened V by 4 bases and J by 3 bases, and 17 bases separated the two germline ends. The CDR3 runs to 16 residues. CDR3 DNA: TGTGCCAGCAGCAAAAGCGGGGGGGCTGTTGGAAACACCATATATTTT. It is translated as CASSKSGGAVGNTIYF. Full variable domain (rest looked up from reference TRBV9 and TRBJ1-3): DSGVTQTPKHLITATGQRVTLRCSPRSGDLSVYWYQQSLDQGLQFLIQYYNGEERAKGNILERFSAQQFPDLHSELNLSSLELGDSALYFCASSKSGGAVGNTIYFGEGSWLTVV.

The chain employs TRBV4-1 and TRBJ1-3, with unresolved D. Germline V lookup: CDR1 MGHRA, CDR2 YSYEKL. The CDR3 is 16 residues long. Trimming shortened V by 1 base and J by 5 bases, and 15 bases separated the two germline ends. The CDR3 sequence is CASSQARVAGRNTIYF. CDR3 nucleotides: TGCGCCAGCAGCCAAGCGCGGGTGGCAGGAAGAAACACCATATATTTT.